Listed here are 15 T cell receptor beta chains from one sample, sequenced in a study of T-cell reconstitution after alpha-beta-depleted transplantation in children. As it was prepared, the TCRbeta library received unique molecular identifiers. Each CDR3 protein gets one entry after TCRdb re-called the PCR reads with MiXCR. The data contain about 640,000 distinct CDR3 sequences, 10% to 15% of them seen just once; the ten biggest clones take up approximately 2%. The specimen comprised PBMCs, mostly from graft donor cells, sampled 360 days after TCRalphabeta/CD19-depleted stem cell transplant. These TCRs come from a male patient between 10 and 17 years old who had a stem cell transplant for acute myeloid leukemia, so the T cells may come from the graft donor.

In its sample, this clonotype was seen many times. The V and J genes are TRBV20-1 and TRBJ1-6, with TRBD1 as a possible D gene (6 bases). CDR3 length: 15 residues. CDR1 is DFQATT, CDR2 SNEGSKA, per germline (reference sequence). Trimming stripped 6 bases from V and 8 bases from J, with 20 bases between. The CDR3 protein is CSALGASSFHSPLHF. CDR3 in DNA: TGCAGTGCCCTGGGGGCTTCTTCCTTCCATTCACCCCTCCACTTT.

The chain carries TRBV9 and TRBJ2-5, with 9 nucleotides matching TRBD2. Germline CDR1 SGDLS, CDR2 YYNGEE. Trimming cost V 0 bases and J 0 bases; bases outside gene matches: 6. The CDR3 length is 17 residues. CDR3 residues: CASSVATAGGNQETQYF. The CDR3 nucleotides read TGTGCCAGCAGCGTAGCTACGGCGGGAGGGAACCAAGAGACCCAGTACTTC.

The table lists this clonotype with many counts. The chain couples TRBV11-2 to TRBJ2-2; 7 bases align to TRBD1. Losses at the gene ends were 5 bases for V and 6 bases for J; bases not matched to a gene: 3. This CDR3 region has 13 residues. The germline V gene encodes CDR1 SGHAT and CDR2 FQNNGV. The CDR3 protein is CASSPGQAGELFF. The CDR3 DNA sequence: TGTGCCAGCAGCCCCGGACAGGCCGGGGAGCTGTTTTTT.

CDR3 amino acids: CSPGDYGYEQYF. CDR3 bases: TGCAGTCCAGGTGACTATGGATACGAGCAGTACTTC. V gene TRBV20-1 combines with J gene TRBJ2-7; a weak D match, TRBD2 (5 bases). This CDR3 has 12 residues. The V end lost 8 bases, the J end lost 4 bases, and 15 bases lay between the germline ends. The germline gives CDR1 DFQATT, CDR2 SNEGSKA (reference sequence).

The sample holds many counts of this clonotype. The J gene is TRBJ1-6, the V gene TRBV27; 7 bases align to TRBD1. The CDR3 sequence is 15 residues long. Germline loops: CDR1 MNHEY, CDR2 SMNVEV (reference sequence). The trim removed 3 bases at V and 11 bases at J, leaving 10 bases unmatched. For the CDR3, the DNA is TGTGCCAGCAGTTTGACGGGGACAGAAAATCCACCCCTCCACTTT. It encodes CASSLTGTENPPLHF.

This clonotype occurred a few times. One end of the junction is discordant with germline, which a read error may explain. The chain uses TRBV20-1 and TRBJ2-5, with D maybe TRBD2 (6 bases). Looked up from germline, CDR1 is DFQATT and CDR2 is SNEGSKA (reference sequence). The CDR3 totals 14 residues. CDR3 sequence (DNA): TGCAGTGCCAGAGCCGGGAGCCCGAGGGAGACCCAGTACTTC. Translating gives CSARAGSPRETQYF.

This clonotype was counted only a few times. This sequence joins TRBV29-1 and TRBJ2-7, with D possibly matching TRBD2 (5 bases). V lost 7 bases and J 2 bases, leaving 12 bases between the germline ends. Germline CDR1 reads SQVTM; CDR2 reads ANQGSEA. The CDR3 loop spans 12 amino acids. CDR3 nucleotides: TGCAGCGGGGGAGTCGGAGCCTACGAGCAGTACTTC. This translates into CSGGVGAYEQYF.

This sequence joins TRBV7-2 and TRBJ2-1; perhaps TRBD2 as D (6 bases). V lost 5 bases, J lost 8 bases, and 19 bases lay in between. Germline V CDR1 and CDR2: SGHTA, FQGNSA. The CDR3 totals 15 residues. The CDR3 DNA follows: TGTGCCAGCAGCCCCAGAGCTGGGGGAGGACATGAGCAGTTCTTC. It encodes CASSPRAGGGHEQFF.

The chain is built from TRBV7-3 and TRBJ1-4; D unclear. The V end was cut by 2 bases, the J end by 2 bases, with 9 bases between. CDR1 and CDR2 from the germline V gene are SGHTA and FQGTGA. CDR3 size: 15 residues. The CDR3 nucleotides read TGTGCCAGCAGCTTAGGTCGTACGACTAATGAAAAACTGTTTTTT. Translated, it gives CASSLGRTTNEKLFF. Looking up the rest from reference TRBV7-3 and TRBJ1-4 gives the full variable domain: GAGVSQTPSNKVTEKGKYVELRCDPISGHTALYWYRQSLGQGPEFLIYFQGTGAADDSGLPNDRFFAVRPEGSVSTLKIQRTERGDSAVYLCASSLGRTTNEKLFFGSGTQLSVL.

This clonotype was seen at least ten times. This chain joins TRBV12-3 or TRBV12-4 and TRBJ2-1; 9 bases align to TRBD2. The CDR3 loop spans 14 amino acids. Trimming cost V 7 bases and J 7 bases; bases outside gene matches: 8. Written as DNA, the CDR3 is TGTGCCAGCATCCCGAGACTAGCGGAGAATGAGCAGTTCTTC. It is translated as CASIPRLAENEQFF.

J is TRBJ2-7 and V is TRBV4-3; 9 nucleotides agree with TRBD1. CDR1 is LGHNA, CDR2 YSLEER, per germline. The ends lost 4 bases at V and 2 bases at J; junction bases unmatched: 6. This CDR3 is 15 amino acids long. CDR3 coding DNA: TGCGCCAGCAGCCCAGGACAGGGGCGCCCCTACGAGCAGTACTTC. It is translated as CASSPGQGRPYEQYF.

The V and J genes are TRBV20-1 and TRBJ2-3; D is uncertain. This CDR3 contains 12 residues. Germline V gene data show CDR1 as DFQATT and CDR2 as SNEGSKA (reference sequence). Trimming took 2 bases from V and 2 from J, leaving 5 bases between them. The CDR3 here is CSARRFTDTQYF. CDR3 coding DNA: TGCAGTGCTAGAAGGTTCACAGATACGCAGTATTTT.

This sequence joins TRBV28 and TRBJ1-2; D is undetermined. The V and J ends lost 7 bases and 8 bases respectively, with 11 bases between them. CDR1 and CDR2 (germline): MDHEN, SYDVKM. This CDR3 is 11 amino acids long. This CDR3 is CASTSLVGYTF. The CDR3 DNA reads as TGTGCCAGCACTTCCCTCGTGGGCTACACCTTC.

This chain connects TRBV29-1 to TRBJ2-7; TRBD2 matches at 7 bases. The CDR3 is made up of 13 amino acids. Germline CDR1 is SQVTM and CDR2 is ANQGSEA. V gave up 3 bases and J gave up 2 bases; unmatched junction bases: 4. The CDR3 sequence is CSVESGTAYEQYF. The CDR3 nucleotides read TGCAGCGTTGAGAGCGGGACTGCCTACGAGCAGTACTTC.

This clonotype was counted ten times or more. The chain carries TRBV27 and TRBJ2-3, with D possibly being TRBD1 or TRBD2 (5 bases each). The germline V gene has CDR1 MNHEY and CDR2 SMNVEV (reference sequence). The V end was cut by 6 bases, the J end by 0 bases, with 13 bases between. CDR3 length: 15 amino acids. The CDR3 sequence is CASSGTGRSTDTQYF. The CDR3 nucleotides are TGTGCCAGCAGCGGGACGGGACGGAGCACAGATACGCAGTATTTT.